Following are 9 T cell receptor beta chains from one sample sequenced in a study of blood T cell repertoires in COVID-19. Profiling relied on immunoSEQ multiplex PCR, and the TCRdb table lists in-frame clones only, not all of them. Of 200,000 to 300,000 clones in the sample, 86% are singletons; the top ten hold roughly 9.8%. The material sequenced was peripheral blood. These receptors were obtained from a man between 40 and 49 years old who had recovered from COVID-19.

The chain recombines TRBV11-3 with TRBJ1-5; D is undetermined. This CDR3 is built from 16 residues. In germline, CDR1 is SGHNT, CDR2 YENEEA. V lost 1 base to trimming and J lost 0 bases, with 10 bases between them. The CDR3 DNA reads TGTGCCAGCAGCTTAGGGGCCGATTATAGCAATCAGCCCCAGCATTTT. The encoded protein is CASSLGADYSNQPQHF. Full variable domain (outside the CDR3, taken from reference TRBV11-3 and TRBJ1-5): EAGVVQSPRYKIIEKKQPVAFWCNPISGHNTLYWYLQNLGQGPELLIRYENEEAVDDSQLPKDRFSAERLKGVDSTLKIQPAELGDSAVYLCASSLGADYSNQPQHFGDGTRLSIL.

This rearrangement joins TRBV27 to TRBJ2-7, with TRBD1 as a possible D gene (6 bases). V gave up 6 bases and J gave up 2 bases, with 17 bases separating them. The V gene's germline CDR1 is MNHEY and CDR2 SMNVEV (reference sequence). The CDR3 has 15 amino acids. The CDR3 region has the DNA TGTGCCAGCAGCCTAGGACAGTATGGTGCCTACGAGCAGTACTTC. Translated, it gives CASSLGQYGAYEQYF.

The genes are TRBV12-3 or TRBV12-4 and TRBJ2-7; D might be TRBD1 (6 bases). Trimming cost V 5 bases and J 7 bases, with 15 bases left between them. The CDR3 is 13 amino acids. The CDR3 region has the DNA TGTGCCAGCAGTGAAGGGGGTCCCCGGGAGCAGTACTTC. This encodes CASSEGGPREQYF.

This chain joins TRBV19 and TRBJ2-5; 7 nucleotides match TRBD2. CDR1 is LNHDA and CDR2 is SQIVND in the germline V gene (reference sequence). With V trimmed by 6 bases and J by 1 base, 5 bases remained unmatched. CDR3 length equals 14 residues. The CDR3 DNA follows: TGTGCCAGTAGCGTGCGGGAGATCCAAGAGACCCAGTACTTC. Its translation: CASSVREIQETQYF.

This chain links TRBV6-2 or TRBV6-3 with TRBJ2-3, with D possibly TRBD1 on 6 matching bases. The CDR3 loop spans 15 amino acids. The germline V and J ends were trimmed by 2 bases and 5 bases, with 14 bases remaining between them. The V gene's germline CDR1 is MNHEY and CDR2 SVGEGT. The CDR3 region has the DNA TGTGCCAGCAGTTACGGGGGCCTACCAGGAGATACGCAGTATTTT. It is translated as CASSYGGLPGDTQYF.

The rearrangement joins TRBV24-1 to TRBJ2-3; 10 bases map to TRBD2. The V gene's germline CDR1 is KGHDR and CDR2 SFDVKD. The ends lost 4 bases at V and 1 base at J; junction bases unmatched: 10. The CDR3 contains 18 residues. For the CDR3, the DNA is TGTGCCACCAGTGACCCGGGGGCTAGCGGGGGTGGCACAGATACGCAGTATTTT. This encodes CATSDPGASGGGTDTQYF.

This chain uses TRBV27 with TRBJ2-5, with 9 bases lining up with TRBD2. Germline V gene data show CDR1 as MNHEY and CDR2 as SMNVEV (reference sequence). The length of the CDR3 is 17 residues. Trimming removed 3 bases from V and 0 bases from J; junction bases left unmatched: 8. CDR3 region: CASSFYFSGSHQETQYF. CDR3 sequence (DNA): TGTGCCAGCAGTTTCTATTTTAGCGGGAGCCACCAAGAGACCCAGTACTTC.

The V and J genes are TRBV3-1 (or the pseudogene TRBV3-2) and TRBJ1-5; tentatively, D is TRBD1 (5 bases). This CDR3 is 15 amino acids long. CDR1 and CDR2 (germline): LGHDT, YNNKEL (reference sequence). Trimming stripped 0 bases from V and 11 bases from J, with 17 bases between. Here the CDR3 reads CASSQDFLPSGSQHF. The CDR3 DNA reads TGTGCCAGCAGCCAAGATTTCCTACCATCAGGGTCCCAGCATTTT.

The chain carries TRBV10-2 and TRBJ2-2; weak D call: TRBD2 (6 bases). V was trimmed by 7 bases and J by 1 base, leaving 13 bases between them. This CDR3 region has 15 residues. Per the germline V gene, CDR1 is WSHSY and CDR2 is SAAADI. In DNA, the CDR3 is TGCGCCAGCAAATGGGTGGGAGGGAACACCGGGGAGCTGTTTTTT. It encodes CASKWVGGNTGELFF.